This T cell receptor beta chain was found in a study of blood T cells in healthy people across ages. This CDR3 region has 16 residues. The V gene end was trimmed by 0 bases and the J gene end by 6 bases; junction bases not matched to a gene: 14. The germline gives CDR1 DFQATT, CDR2 SNEGSKA (reference sequence). Then a second PCR, running roughly 6 to 12 cycles, was carried out with a sample-barcoded 5' primer and a J-beta primer mix. Each CDR3 protein gets one entry after TCRdb re-called the 5' RACE reads with MiXCR. The sample has approximately 800,000 distinct CDR3 sequences; 25% are singletons. These same records also appear under a second study, on T cells of mothers and their children.

The receptor was derived from a boy younger than 18 in good health. Specimen: blood. The rearrangement joins TRBV20-1 to TRBJ2-7; TRBD2 matches 7 bases. CDR3 region: CSARDEIREADGEQYF. The CDR3 DNA reads TGCAGTGCTAGAGATGAGATCCGGGAGGCGGACGGCGAGCAGTACTTC.